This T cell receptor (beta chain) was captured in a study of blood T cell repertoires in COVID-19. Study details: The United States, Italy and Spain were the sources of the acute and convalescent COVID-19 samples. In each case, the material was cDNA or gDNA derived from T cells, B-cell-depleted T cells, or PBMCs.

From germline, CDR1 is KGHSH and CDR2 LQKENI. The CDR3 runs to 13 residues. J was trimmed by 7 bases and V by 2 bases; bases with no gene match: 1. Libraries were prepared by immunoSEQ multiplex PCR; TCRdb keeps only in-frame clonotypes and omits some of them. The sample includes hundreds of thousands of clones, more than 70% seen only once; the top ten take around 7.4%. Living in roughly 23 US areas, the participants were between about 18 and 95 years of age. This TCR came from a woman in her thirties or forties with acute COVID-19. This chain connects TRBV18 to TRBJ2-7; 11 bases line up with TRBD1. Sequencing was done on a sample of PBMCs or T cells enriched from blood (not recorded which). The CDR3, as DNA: TGTGCCAGCTCACCAAGGGACAGGGGGGAGCAGTACTTC. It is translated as CASSPRDRGEQYF.